This TCR beta chain was recorded in a study of T cells in narcolepsy. Here immunoSEQ multiplex PCR was the method, and the copy in TCRdb shows in-frame clones only, minus some. The repertoire consists of over 25,000 clones, with about 89% occurring once and the leading ten covering around 1.1%. V was pared by 7 bases and J by 5 bases, with 8 bases between. Germline lookup yields CDR1 SQVTM and CDR2 ANQGSEA. The CDR3 has 10 amino acids. Sequenced material: CD45RA- memory CD4+ T cells from PBMCs. The clonotype was recovered from a human donor with narcolepsy. The chain uses TRBV29-1 and TRBJ1-1; unclear D gene. The CDR3 sequence is CSAFLTEAFF. CDR3 in DNA: TGCAGCGCCTTTTTGACTGAAGCTTTCTTT.